This TCR beta chain stems from a study of T cell clones after liver transplantation. As for the study in general: TCRbeta sequencing after a pre-transplant mixed lymphocyte reaction identified graft-donor-reactive clones, later tracked in post-transplant blood.

Germline-derived CDR1 and CDR2 are MNHEY and SMNVEV (reference sequence). CDR3 length: 14 residues. V was pared by 4 bases and J by 3 bases, with 9 bases between. Generated by immunoSEQ multiplex PCR, the TCRdb table keeps only in-frame clones and is missing some. This sample has 75,000 to 95,000 clones; approximately 80% occur once, and the top ten carry 2% to 2.5%. As to this clone: Its specificity is unknown.

Study-level findings and limits: Migration into the graft, not deletion, may explain lost graft donor-reactive T cells. Compared with third party-reactive sequences, donor-reactive ones declined more, independent of withdrawal success.

This receptor was identified in a human patient who received a liver transplant. Some T cells may arise from the graft donor. The chain carries TRBV27 and TRBJ2-2; D gene uncertain. Material: CD4+ T cells from blood, obtained around 50 months after liver transplant. The CDR3 DNA sequence: TGTGCCAGCAGTTCGCGGCCGGACACCGGGGAGCTGTTTTTT. Its translation: CASSSRPDTGELFF.